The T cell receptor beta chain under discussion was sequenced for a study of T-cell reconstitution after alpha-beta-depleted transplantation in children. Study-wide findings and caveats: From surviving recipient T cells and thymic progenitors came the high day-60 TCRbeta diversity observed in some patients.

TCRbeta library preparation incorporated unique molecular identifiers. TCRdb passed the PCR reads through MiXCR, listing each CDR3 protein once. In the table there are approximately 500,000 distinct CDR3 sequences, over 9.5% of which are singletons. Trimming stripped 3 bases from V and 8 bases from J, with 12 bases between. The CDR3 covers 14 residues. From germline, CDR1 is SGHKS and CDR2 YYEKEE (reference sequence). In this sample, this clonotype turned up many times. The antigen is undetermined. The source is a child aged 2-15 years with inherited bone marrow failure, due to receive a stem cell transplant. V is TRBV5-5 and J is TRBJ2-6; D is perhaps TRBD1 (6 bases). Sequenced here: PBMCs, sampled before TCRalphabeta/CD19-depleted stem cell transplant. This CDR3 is CASSSGTMPNVLTF. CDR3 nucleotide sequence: TGTGCCAGCAGCTCCGGGACAATGCCCAACGTCCTGACTTTC.